This T cell receptor (beta chain) was profiled in a study of cytomegalovirus exposure and HLA in healthy donors. As for this clone: The antigen is undetermined.

The study, taken as a whole, reports: One variant, a missense change in DCLRE1C, was linked in a later analysis to TCR beta V- and J-gene trimming. A later analysis showed TCR association rates differing by HLA locus, peaking at DRB1 and lowest at HLA-C.

The study ran its PCR with 60 Vbeta and 13 Jbeta primers. Generated by immunoSEQ multiplex PCR, the TCRdb table keeps only in-frame clones and is missing some. The sample shows 84,000 or so clones, approximately 79% of them seen only once. This CDR3 comprises 16 residues. Trimming cost V 5 bases and J 0 bases; bases outside gene matches: 6. Per germline, CDR1 MDHEN and CDR2 SYDVKM. The sequence came from a man aged 25-40 years in good health and CMV-seronegative. The chain uses TRBV28 and TRBJ1-4; 7 positions match TRBD1. The source material was PBMCs. CDR3 region: CASSRDSSTTNEKLFF. The CDR3 DNA reads as TGTGCCAGCAGTCGGGACAGTTCAACAACTAATGAAAAACTGTTTTTT.